These T cell receptor beta chains were read from a single sample in a study of a mutant IDH1 vaccine in newly diagnosed glioma. Generated by immunoSEQ multiplex PCR, the TCRdb table keeps only in-frame clones and is missing some. The sample lists over 30,000 clones, about four fifths seen once, with approximately 9% in the top ten. The sample in question was peripheral blood mononuclear cells (PBMCs), obtained from a glioma patient treated with radiotherapy, temozolomide or both. The origin of the receptors is a man aged 50-59 years with glioma. Some clones in this sample may be carry-over from other donors' samples. CDR3s include the opening cysteine and the closing phenylalanine or tryptophan. The order of the fields is CDR3 length, V gene, CDR3 protein.

>13|TRBV29-1
CSASYGATYEQYF
>16|TRBV7-2
CASSPRGRGIYNEQFF
>16|TRBV4-1
CASSRVAGGFSDTQYF
>14|TRBV27
CASSLGTGTNIQYF
>15|TRBV6-1
CARLPDRGSNQPQHF
>11|TRBV2
CASSPWGEQYF
>16|TRBV19
CASSPGLAGAPYEQYF
>15|TRBV7-9
CASSSGEAWIETQYF
>16|TRBV7-9
CASSTGTGVGKNIQYF
>13|TRBV28
CASRRSRAGGYTF
>13|TRBV7-9
CASSLAGGNEQFF
>16|TRBV7-2
CASSLGTGFSTDTQYF
>13|TRBV6-5
CASSYGAFYGYTF
>14|TRBV5-6
CASSLDSALYGYTF
>12|TRBV10-3
CAISESRGELFF
>16|TRBV27
CASSSNRGPPYYEQYF
>14|TRBV18
CASSFSATNEKLFF
>18|TRBV4-1
CASSPASGGGSYNSPLHF
>15|TRBV5-1
CASSLVQGANEKLFF
>16|TRBV4-1
CASSHPGLATKNEQFF
>14|TRBV28
CASSLGTVSYEQYF
>14|TRBV7-2
CASSLGQTDQPQHF
>12|TRBV6-6
CASRLSRDEQYF
>13|TRBV2
CASSWGPTDTQYF
>13|TRBV19
CASRLGQGIEAFF
>15|TRBV5-5
CASSLDPGDFYGYTF
>14|TRBV5-1
CASSRLGGSHEQYF
>14|TRBV12-5
CASGLVSDSYEQYF
>11|TRBV29-1
CSVGGLPEQFF
>13|TRBV19
CASMLGRANEQFF
>15|TRBV7-2
CASSLAFGSYNEQFF
>14|TRBV19
CASSTGTGGEKLFF
>14|TRBV9
CASSGDGRGNTIYF
>15|TRBV19
CASSIDQVPGREQYF
>18|TRBV7-9
CASSPLTGVGSGANVLTF
>14|TRBV4-1
CASSQDTGNYEQYF
>15|TRBV4-1
CASSQLGQGEETQYF
>11|TRBV20-1
CSARRAYEQYF